This note documents a single TCR beta chain sequence. Its antigen is still unknown. Qualities for individual bases were not recorded, and no much larger clone is one base off. TCRbeta CDR3 regions were amplified from genomic DNA by means of the immunoSEQ Assay, a bias-controlled multiplex PCR. The paper's data handling went like this. The number of nucleated cells in each sample was estimated by amplification of reference gene primers within the assay. To quantify the absolute abundance of each unique TCRbeta CDR3 rearrangement, sequence reads were collapsed and filtered. For each sample, productive Simpson clonality was calculated by taking the square root of Simpson's diversity index across productive rearrangements. TCRdb took this table from immuneACCESS and kept in-frame rearrangements with V and J called. Such tables lack part of the clones; where checked against another copy, unresolved V genes explain under half of the gap, and the rest is unexplained. Clonal size and the V and J genes are those of that table, whereas D and trimming came from the DNA. Counted in this sample were some 45,000 clones; 60% to 80% of them appeared once. Under 20% of the sample goes to the ten largest clones.

These data belong to a study of blood T cell repertoires in COVID-19 (dated by TCRdb to about 2020). Describing the broader study: Samples covering the acute and convalescent phases of COVID-19 were provided by collaborators in the United States, Italy and Spain. A freely available public database, intended as a resource for researchers studying the immune response to SARS-CoV-2, is where the repertoires were released. Deeply sampled blood TCRbeta repertoires from subjects exposed to, actively infected with, or recovered from COVID-19 were included in the dataset. Sample metadata almost always included a de-identified subject ID, COVID-19 status, age in years and sex. The samples were drawn from two sources: the first 160 participants of the ongoing ImmuneRACE study, and 1,200 or so subjects contributed by 6 global collaborators. The material from the prospective study consisted of cDNA or gDNA derived from T cells, B-cell-depleted T cells, or PBMCs. Where available, HLA class I and class II types were obtained from metadata supplied by the sample provider rather than from assay-based typing.

Whole blood was collected in K2EDTA tubes by collaborating institutions according to the institutions' own protocols. For TCRbeta analysis, collaborator samples were shipped as frozen whole blood, as isolated PBMCs, or as DNA extracted from either sample type. Broader findings and caveats from the paper: The amount of clinical and demographic metadata varied by source and participant and was provided uncurated.

V loses 3 bases of germline sequence and J loses 2 bases, and the interval between the two ends is 15 bases. The CDR3 numbers 16 residues from cysteine through phenylalanine. Of the read, only the CDR3 DNA is kept; its 48 bases are in frame from base 1. For CDR1 and CDR2, the germline V gene lists KGHSH and LQKENI. The specimen sequenced was peripheral blood. This sequence uses TRBV18 and TRBJ2-3; the D region possibly corresponds to TRBD2 (5 bases align). This sequence was found in a man aged 70 or older with acute or convalescent COVID-19. The DNA sequence is TGTGCCAGCTCACCCGTGGAACTGACTACCACAGATACGCAGTATTTT. This codes for CASSPVELTTTDTQYF.